This T cell receptor (beta chain) is drawn from a study of T cell responses to AZD1222 COVID-19 vaccine. This CDR3 is built from 18 residues. Per the germline V gene, CDR1 is ENHRY and CDR2 is SYGVKD. Trimming removed 6 bases from V and 1 base from J, with 24 bases in between. As to this clone: Its antigen is currently unknown.

Regarding the study as a whole: Reportedly, nearly half of unique spike TCRs recognized epitopes outside B.1.351/B.1.1.7 mutations. Donors skewed white British and female; clonal diversity was possibly underestimated. Every sample of the repertoires postdated the peak T cell response.

Libraries were prepared by immunoSEQ multiplex PCR; TCRdb keeps only in-frame clonotypes and omits some of them. This sample has about 88,000 clones, with approximately 88% found just once. The gene calls are TRBV10-3 and TRBJ1-1; weak D call: TRBD1 (6 bases). The sample in question was peripheral blood, obtained on day 0 of AZD1222 vaccination. The clonotype comes from an adult in good health. Here the CDR3 DNA reads TGTGCCATCAGAAGGGGGGATATCACGACAGAGAGGAACACTGAAGCTTTCTTT. It codes for CAIRRGDITTERNTEAFF.